Below, 13 T cell receptor beta chains from the same sample are listed, as sequenced in a study of blood T cell repertoires in COVID-19. Clones were read by immunoSEQ multiplex PCR, and TCRdb kept only the in-frame ones, dropping some. The sample lists some 200,000 clones; around 82% were seen once. The source material was PBMCs or T cells enriched from blood (not recorded which). The receptors were sampled from a woman in her forties with acute COVID-19.

The chain is built from TRBV9 and TRBJ2-5; D might be TRBD2 (6 bases). V was trimmed by 0 bases and J by 5 bases, leaving 11 bases between them. Germline CDR1 SGDLS, CDR2 YYNGEE. The CDR3 loop spans 14 amino acids. The CDR3 sequence is CASSVETRGETQYF. CDR3 DNA sequence: TGTGCCAGCAGCGTAGAAACCCGGGGGGAGACCCAGTACTTC.

The chain combines TRBV11-2 with TRBJ2-3; 8 positions agree with TRBD1. The V and J ends lost 3 bases and 0 bases, in that order; junction bases with no gene match: 14. Germline lookup yields CDR1 SGHAT and CDR2 FQNNGV. CDR3 size: 19 residues. CDR3 DNA sequence: TGTGCCAGCAGCTTGGATGGGACAGGTCCCAGAGGAAGCACAGATACGCAGTATTTT. Its protein is CASSLDGTGPRGSTDTQYF.

The chain carries TRBV11-2 and TRBJ1-1, with D maybe TRBD1 (6 bases). The CDR3 extends over 12 amino acids. V lost 1 base, J lost 10 bases, and 10 bases lay in between. Germline lookup yields CDR1 SGHAT and CDR2 FQNNGV. As DNA, the CDR3 is TGTGCCAGCAGCTTAGGAGGGGGTGGAGCTTTCTTT. Translating it yields CASSLGGGGAFF.

There are a few counts of this clone. The chain uses TRBV28 and TRBJ1-2, with TRBD1 matching 7 bases. V shed 3 bases, J shed 5 bases, and the junction held 6 bases outside the gene matches. This CDR3 is built from 14 residues. Germline CDR1 MDHEN, CDR2 SYDVKM. The CDR3, as DNA: TGTGCCAGCAGTTTGGGGACAGCGTTATATGGCTACACCTTC. Residues: CASSLGTALYGYTF.

The CDR3 sequence: CASSAYTDRGYEQYF. The CDR3 DNA is TGTGCCAGCAGCGCCTACACGGACAGGGGTTACGAGCAGTACTTC. The rearrangement joins TRBV5-6 to TRBJ2-7; 9 bases map to TRBD1. This CDR3 has 15 residues. CDR1 and CDR2 from the germline V gene are SGHDT and YYEEEE. V shed 4 bases, J shed 4 bases, and the junction held 9 bases outside the gene matches.

Of note for this clone: The sample holds other DNA sequences that translate to the same CDR3. The gene calls are TRBV5-6 and TRBJ1-3, with a weak D call TRBD1 (5 bases). V lost 4 bases and J 0 bases, leaving 8 bases between the germline ends. This CDR3 has 14 amino acids. In germline, CDR1 is SGHDT, CDR2 YYEEEE. For the CDR3, the DNA is TGTGCCAGCAGCCCAGGGTTCTCTGGAAACACCATATATTTT. It translates to CASSPGFSGNTIYF.

V usage is TRBV19 and J usage is TRBJ1-6; possible D gene TRBD1, 5 bases. The germline V gene has CDR1 LNHDA and CDR2 SQIVND (reference sequence). The germline V and J ends were trimmed by 5 bases and 7 bases, with 15 bases remaining between them. This CDR3 is built from 15 residues. This CDR3 is CASSLTGDQNSPLHF. The CDR3 DNA reads as TGTGCCAGTAGTCTCACAGGTGACCAAAATTCACCCCTCCACTTT.

The J gene is TRBJ1-6, the V gene TRBV30; a weak D match, TRBD1 (5 bases). V dropped 8 bases and J dropped 0 bases, with 14 bases sitting between them. CDR1 is GTSNPN and CDR2 is SVGIG in the germline V gene (reference sequence). The CDR3 loop spans 15 amino acids. In nucleotides, the CDR3 is TGTGCCCGACGACAGAGCAGCTCCTATAATTCACCCCTCCACTTT. Its protein product is CARRQSSSYNSPLHF. Using reference TRBV30 and TRBJ1-6 for the parts outside the CDR3, the full variable domain is SQTIHQWPATLVQPVGSPLSLECTVEGTSNPNLYWYRQAAGRGLQLLFYSVGIGQISSEVPQNLSASRPQDRQFILSSKKLLLSDSGFYLCARRQSSSYNSPLHFGNGTRLTVT.

The V call is TRBV5-6, the J call TRBJ2-1, with no clear D. The CDR3 is made up of 15 amino acids. The ends were cut back, 1 base at V and 2 bases at J, with 10 bases in the middle. CDR1 is SGHDT and CDR2 is YYEEEE in the germline V gene. The CDR3 DNA is TGTGCCAGCAGCTTGCTACTCCCGACCTACAATGAGCAGTTCTTC. It specifies CASSLLLPTYNEQFF.

This chain joins TRBV6-5 and TRBJ1-2, with D possibly matching TRBD1 (5 bases). V was shortened by 11 bases and J by 3 bases, with 22 bases between the two germline ends. The length of the CDR3 is 15 residues. Germline assignment: CDR1 MNHEY and CDR2 SVGAGI. The CDR3 loop reads CAGRDPLQGDYGYTF. In DNA form, the CDR3 reads TGTGCCGGAAGAGACCCACTGCAGGGTGACTATGGCTACACCTTC.

The gene calls are TRBV12-3 or TRBV12-4 and TRBJ2-3; D remains unclear. With 7 bases removed from V and 2 bases from J, the gap between germline ends came to 7 bases. This CDR3 comprises 12 residues. The CDR3 nucleotides read TGTGCCAGCAAATCGTACACAGATACGCAGTATTTT. Its translation is CASKSYTDTQYF.

The V call is TRBV28, the J call TRBJ2-1; 9 bases agree with TRBD2. Germline trimming cut 6 bases from V and 3 bases from J; bases unmatched to any gene: 6. The germline gives CDR1 MDHEN, CDR2 SYDVKM. This CDR3 comprises 15 residues. The chain's CDR3 is CASRHSGSLYNEQFF. The CDR3 DNA follows: TGTGCCAGCAGGCATAGCGGGAGTCTCTACAATGAGCAGTTCTTC.

This clone was seen once. The rearrangement joins TRBV5-1 to TRBJ2-1; possibly TRBD1 for D (6 bases). The CDR3 runs 15 residues. Germline CDR1 SGHRS, CDR2 YFSETQ. The V end lost 1 base, the J end lost 7 bases, and 15 bases lay between the germline ends. The CDR3 DNA sequence: TGCGCCAGCAGCTTGCGCGTAGGACAGAGAAATGAGCAGTTCTTC. It codes for CASSLRVGQRNEQFF. Full variable domain (missing parts from reference TRBV5-1 and TRBJ2-1): KAGVTQTPRYLIKTRGQQVTLSCSPISGHRSVSWYQQTPGQGLQFLFEYFSETQRNKGNFPGRFSGRQFSNSRSEMNVSTLELGDSALYLCASSLRVGQRNEQFFGPGTRLTVL.